The rows below give T cell receptor beta chains drawn from one sample of a study of shared clonotypes between healthy human individuals. The assay was immunoSEQ multiplex PCR, and TCRdb's table has in-frame clones only and misses some. Of about 1 million clones in the sample, 60% to 80% are singletons; the top ten hold about 1.5%. Sequencing was performed on memory CD4+ T cells sorted from blood. The receptors originated from a man aged 18-30 years in good health. Both conserved end residues are part of each CDR3. The order of the fields is V gene, CDR3 length, J gene, CDR3 protein.

>TRBV2|14|TRBJ1-1
CASRSAPGGTEAFF
>TRBV30|15|TRBJ1-5
CAWSVGSQANQPRHF
>TRBV4-1|16|TRBJ1-4
CASSRRGAGANEKLFF
>TRBV4-2|16|TRBJ2-1
CASSQDPTSSYNEQFF
>TRBV5-5|15|TRBJ2-2
CASSSTGERSGELFF
>TRBV18|13|TRBJ1-2
CASSAGTDYGYTF
>TRBV10-3|14|TRBJ1-1
CAISDGSGNTEAFF
>TRBV5-1|16|TRBJ1-5
CASSFKDSRRNQPQHF
>TRBV5-3|16|TRBJ2-1
CARSLPRRGGDCEQFF
>TRBV18|15|TRBJ1-6
CASSTSGVGNSPLHF
>TRBV11-2|16|TRBJ2-1
CASSSGAGGSYNEQFF